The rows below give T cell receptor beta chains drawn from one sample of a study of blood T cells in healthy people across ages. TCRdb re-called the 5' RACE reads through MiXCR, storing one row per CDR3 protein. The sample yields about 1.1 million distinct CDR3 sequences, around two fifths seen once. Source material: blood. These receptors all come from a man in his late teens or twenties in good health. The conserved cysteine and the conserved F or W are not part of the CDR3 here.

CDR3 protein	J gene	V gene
ASNAVGSNTEAF	TRBJ1-1	TRBV7-9
ASSQEVSTIRRSGANVLT	TRBJ2-6	TRBV4-1
ATSRDVANTQY	TRBJ2-3	TRBV15
ASSLTDENTGELF	TRBJ2-2	TRBV5-1
ASSQTPGTSLGPEQF	TRBJ2-1	TRBV4-2
ASSIAGGARHTGELF	TRBJ2-2	TRBV11-2
ASSPGENSYNEQF	TRBJ2-1	TRBV5-4
ASSQGIAGANTDTQY	TRBJ2-3	TRBV3-1
SASRRGKTDTQY	TRBJ2-3	TRBV20-1
ASSYSSGGDNEQF	TRBJ2-1	TRBV6-6
ASSLDRQTTEAF	TRBJ1-1	TRBV7-2
ASSHSDITEKLF	TRBJ1-4	TRBV4-1
ASTPVGRTGEDYGYT	TRBJ1-2	TRBV6-1
ASSEGGVHGYT	TRBJ1-2	TRBV2
SVRRGGNYGYT	TRBJ1-2	TRBV29-1
SAIPLAGGYNEQY	TRBJ2-7	TRBV20-1
ASSQVGGGSYEQY	TRBJ2-7	TRBV4-1
ASSQVDRHKLYNEQF	TRBJ2-1	TRBV4-3
ASSQALNYGYT	TRBJ1-2	TRBV4-1
ASSDELDREGVGYGYT	TRBJ1-2	TRBV2
ASSQEYGADYGYT	TRBJ1-2	TRBV4-3
ASSYRVETYGYT	TRBJ1-2	TRBV6-5
ASSVRAGAYTGELF	TRBJ2-2	TRBV2
ASSHLPAPLYEQY	TRBJ2-7	TRBV4-2
ASSRDRLAGGGEQF	TRBJ2-1	TRBV3-1
ASTPRPPEAF	TRBJ1-1	TRBV12-3/TRBV12-4
ASRMTGGSGQPQH	TRBJ1-5	TRBV6-5
SARVNRDGYGYT	TRBJ1-2	TRBV20-1
SAKGNLDYGYT	TRBJ1-2	TRBV20-1
ASSQRLAKNIQY	TRBJ2-4	TRBV14
SAREGGGVYGYT	TRBJ1-2	TRBV20-1
ASRPGQPNYEQY	TRBJ2-7	TRBV6-5
ASSSRGYTDTQY	TRBJ2-3	TRBV27
ASSLASASSDYGYT	TRBJ1-2	TRBV5-1
ASSLFRDGETQY	TRBJ2-5	TRBV5-1
ASSQDPGALTDTQY	TRBJ2-3	TRBV4-2
ASSFSQDTEAF	TRBJ1-1	TRBV12-3/TRBV12-4
ASSLVKETSGTGYYNEQF	TRBJ2-1	TRBV28
ASTPNGGTGGNTGELF	TRBJ2-2	TRBV6-1
AIGRQGQNYGYT	TRBJ1-2	TRBV10-3
SAREGSAVNTEAF	TRBJ1-1	TRBV20-1
ASSLGSAFSYNEQF	TRBJ2-1	TRBV5-1
ASSGSKRGLQF	TRBJ2-1	TRBV6-1
ASSLGWQGDNEQY	TRBJ2-5	TRBV11-1
ASSLYGRIADTQY	TRBJ2-3	TRBV7-2
ASSQDRGVTGELF	TRBJ2-2	TRBV4-3
ASSQGVAVTGELF	TRBJ2-2	TRBV4-2
ASSQDKGAGTEAF	TRBJ1-1	TRBV4-3
ASSSWTGGRNTEAF	TRBJ1-1	TRBV5-1
ASRTGASFQNIQY	TRBJ2-4	TRBV6-5
ASTRQGTYNEQF	TRBJ2-1	TRBV6-5